These 25 T cell receptor beta chains originate from one sample sequenced in a study of blood T cell repertoires in COVID-19. The data were produced by immunoSEQ multiplex PCR, yet TCRdb's version contains in-frame clones alone and is incomplete. Of a few hundred thousand clones listed, approximately 86% are singletons. Sequencing was carried out using peripheral blood. The receptors were sampled from a man between 18 and 29 years old with active or convalescent COVID-19.

This clone occurred a few times. The chain links TRBV18 to TRBJ2-7, with 11 bases matching TRBD2. Germline loops: CDR1 KGHSH, CDR2 LQKENI. V was clipped by 2 bases and J by 5 bases; unmatched bases: 5. This CDR3 spans 15 amino acids. CDR3: CASSPSTSGAHEQYF. The CDR3 DNA reads TGTGCCAGCTCACCATCGACTAGCGGGGCCCACGAGCAGTACTTC.

The rearrangement joins TRBV9 to TRBJ1-1, with D perhaps matching TRBD1 (6 bases). The CDR3 covers 14 residues. V was trimmed by 5 bases and J by 4 bases, leaving 15 bases between them. CDR1 is SGDLS and CDR2 is YYNGEE in the germline V gene. CDR3 amino acids: CASSLTGSGTEAFF. The CDR3 DNA reads TGTGCCAGCAGTTTAACAGGGTCCGGCACTGAAGCTTTCTTT. The variable domain in full, with the rest retrieved from reference TRBV9 and TRBJ1-1, is DSGVTQTPKHLITATGQRVTLRCSPRSGDLSVYWYQQSLDQGLQFLIQYYNGEERAKGNILERFSAQQFPDLHSELNLSSLELGDSALYFCASSLTGSGTEAFFGQGTRLTVV.

Remarks on this clone: This CDR3 is also generated by other DNA sequences in the sample. The CDR3 loop is CASSLGTGTIGRETQYF. CDR3 nucleotide sequence: TGTGCCAGCAGCTTAGGGACGGGAACTATTGGGCGGGAGACCCAGTACTTC. The chain uses TRBV7-2 and TRBJ2-5; TRBD2 might be the D (5 bases). The CDR3 contains 17 residues. Trimming cost V 1 base and J 5 bases, with 20 bases left between them. Looked up from germline, CDR1 is SGHTA and CDR2 is FQGNSA.

The chain carries TRBV6-2 or TRBV6-3 and TRBJ2-7; D call uncertain. The V gene's germline CDR1 is MNHEY and CDR2 SVGEGT. Trimming took 2 bases from V and 2 from J, leaving 13 bases between them. This CDR3 region has 15 residues. CDR3: CASSYLVVATYEQYF. CDR3 nucleotides: TGTGCCAGCAGTTACCTCGTTGTCGCGACCTACGAGCAGTACTTC.

V is TRBV21-1 and J is TRBJ1-3; whether TRBD1, the table's D call, matches the DNA was not checked. TRBV21-1 is assigned pseudogene status. The CDR3 loop spans 15 amino acids. The DNA for the CDR3 is TGTGCCAGCAGAGAGGGACAACGGTCTGGAAACACCATATATTTT. It yields the protein CASREGQRSGNTIYF.

This clone showed up just a few times. The chain joins TRBV9 to TRBJ1-3; no reliable D call. CDR3 size: 15 residues. CDR1 and CDR2 (germline): SGDLS, YYNGEE. Trimming cost V 0 bases and J 0 bases, with 7 bases left between them. The CDR3 DNA reads as TGTGCCAGCAGCGTAGCTATCAACTCTGGAAACACCATATATTTT. It is translated as CASSVAINSGNTIYF.

The CDR3 spells CASGRDGTLNTEAFF. The CDR3 DNA reads as TGTGCCAGCGGACGGGACGGGACACTGAACACTGAAGCTTTCTTT. The gene calls are TRBV27 and TRBJ1-1; perhaps TRBD1 as D (6 bases). V lost 8 bases to trimming and J lost 0 bases, with 16 bases between them. Germline CDR1 MNHEY, CDR2 SMNVEV (reference sequence). CDR3 size: 15 residues.

V gene TRBV28 combines with J gene TRBJ2-1; 10 nucleotides match TRBD2. V trimming: 6 bases; J trimming: 6 bases; junction bases outside the gene matches: 20. Germline V gene sequence: CDR1 MDHEN, CDR2 SYDVKM. The CDR3 is 19 residues long. The CDR3 sequence is CASSSAEGVAGGGANEQFF. CDR3 coding DNA: TGTGCCAGCAGCTCCGCCGAGGGGGTAGCGGGGGGTGGTGCCAATGAGCAGTTCTTC.

The J gene is TRBJ2-1, the V gene TRBV29-1, with D perhaps TRBD2 (5 bases). The germline V and J ends were trimmed by 6 bases and 4 bases, with 13 bases remaining between them. The CDR3 is made up of 13 amino acids. Germline CDR1 and CDR2: SQVTM and ANQGSEA. CDR3 protein: CSVHPGVYNEQFF. The DNA of the CDR3 is TGCAGCGTCCACCCCGGGGTATACAATGAGCAGTTCTTC.

V and J are TRBV10-3 and TRBJ1-5; possibly TRBD1 for D (6 bases). This CDR3 is 13 amino acids long. V gave up 10 bases and J gave up 0 bases, with 10 bases separating them. Germline CDR1 reads ENHRY; CDR2 reads SYGVKD. Here the CDR3 reads CATGHDSNQPQHF. As DNA, the CDR3 is TGTGCCACGGGACACGATAGCAATCAGCCCCAGCATTTT.

The chain is built from TRBV28 and TRBJ1-2; TRBD1 matches at 7 bases. The junction had 5 bases not matched to a gene; V was cut back by 3 bases and J by 4 bases. The length of the CDR3 is 14 residues. CDR1 and CDR2 (germline): MDHEN, SYDVKM. Here the CDR3 reads CASSLATGSYGYTF. The CDR3 DNA reads as TGTGCCAGCAGTTTGGCGACAGGGAGCTATGGCTACACCTTC.

This clone was counted only a few times. The chain links TRBV2 to TRBJ2-5, with TRBD2 matching over 15 bases. The CDR3 is 16 amino acids. In germline, CDR1 is SNHLY, CDR2 FYNNEI. The V segment lost 4 bases and the J segment 2 bases; nucleotides outside the gene matches: 2. CDR3 protein: CASSAGLAGGQETQYF. The DNA for the CDR3 is TGTGCCAGCAGTGCGGGACTAGCGGGGGGACAAGAGACCCAGTACTTC. The whole variable domain, remainder taken from reference TRBV2 and TRBJ2-5, is EPEVTQTPSHQVTQMGQEVILRCVPISNHLYFYWYRQILGQKVEFLVSFYNNEISEKSEIFDDQFSVERPDGSNFTLKIRSTKLEDSAMYFCASSAGLAGGQETQYFGPGTRLLVL.

V and J are TRBV11-3 and TRBJ1-3, with D perhaps TRBD1 (6 bases). Between the trimmed V and J ends, which lost 8 bases and 2 bases, there was a span of 16 bases. This CDR3 is 15 amino acids long. Per the germline V gene, CDR1 is SGHNT and CDR2 is YENEEA. The chain's CDR3 is CASSRPRTAGNTIYF. In nucleotides, the CDR3 is TGTGCCAGCTCCCGCCCCCGGACAGCTGGAAACACCATATATTTT.

The genes are TRBV12-3 or TRBV12-4 and TRBJ2-3; tentatively, D is TRBD2 (5 bases). V lost 7 bases and J lost 6, with 11 bases in between. This CDR3 spans 12 amino acids. The CDR3 DNA sequence: TGTGCCAGCACCGGAGGCGCGGATACGCAGTATTTT. This encodes CASTGGADTQYF.

The rearrangement links TRBV18 to TRBJ2-3; 10 nucleotides align to TRBD2. Looked up from germline, CDR1 is KGHSH and CDR2 is LQKENI. This CDR3 region has 17 residues. Unmatched junction bases numbered 8, after V lost 0 bases and J lost 5 bases. As DNA, the CDR3 is TGTGCCAGCTCACCACCGCGAAGCGGGGGGGCCGGAGATACGCAGTATTTT. This sequence encodes CASSPPRSGGAGDTQYF.

The chain employs TRBV11-2 and TRBJ1-1; no clear D. The CDR3 covers 13 residues. Germline V gives CDR1 SGHAT, CDR2 FQNNGV. Trimming took off 6 bases at V and 0 bases at J, with 8 bases between the two ends. The CDR3 DNA sequence: TGTGCCAGCAGTCCTCACATGAACACTGAAGCTTTCTTT. It translates to CASSPHMNTEAFF.

The chain recombines TRBV5-1 with TRBJ2-3; unclear D gene. The V end lost 3 bases, the J end lost 3 bases, and 14 bases lay between the germline ends. Germline CDR1 is SGHRS and CDR2 is YFSETQ. The CDR3 length is 15 residues. The CDR3 loop reads CASSSLGGETDTQYF. The DNA for the CDR3 is TGCGCCAGCAGCTCCCTTGGCGGAGAAACAGATACGCAGTATTTT.

The V gene is TRBV6-6, the J gene TRBJ1-4; D not resolved. CDR1 is MNHNY and CDR2 is SVGAGI in the germline V gene (reference sequence). The CDR3 has 14 residues. Trimming stripped 3 bases from V and 2 bases from J, with 7 bases between. CDR3 region: CASSYLQTNEKLFF. CDR3 nucleotides: TGTGCCAGCAGTTATCTACAGACTAATGAAAAACTGTTTTTT.

V and J are TRBV18 and TRBJ2-1, with 8 bases aligning to TRBD2. The CDR3 contains 15 residues. Germline trimming cut 3 bases from V and 8 bases from J; bases unmatched to any gene: 9. CDR1 and CDR2 (germline): KGHSH, LQKENI. Here the CDR3 DNA reads TGTGCCAGCTCACCGGGCGGGGGGCCTGGCGATGAGCAGTTCTTC. Its protein is CASSPGGGPGDEQFF.

The V call is TRBV6-5, the J call TRBJ1-4, with 10 bases that match TRBD1. After removal of 2 bases from V and 5 bases from J, the junction contained 5 bases not matched to a gene. CDR1 and CDR2 (germline): MNHEY, SVGAGI. The CDR3 is 16 residues long. The CDR3 loop is CASSYGGGQGNEKLFF. DNA for the CDR3: TGTGCCAGCAGTTACGGCGGGGGACAGGGGAATGAAAAACTGTTTTTT.

This clone was counted between two and nine times. The rearrangement joins TRBV3-1 (or the pseudogene TRBV3-2) to TRBJ1-6; TRBD1 matches at 7 bases. The CDR3 spans 15 residues. Germline CDR1 is LGHDT and CDR2 is YNNKEL (reference sequence). V shed 2 bases and J 7 bases; nucleotides not matched to a gene: 5. The CDR3, as DNA: TGTGCCAGCAGCCAACTGGACAGGAAGAATTCACCCCTCCACTTT. Translating gives CASSQLDRKNSPLHF.

The chain uses TRBV29-1 and TRBJ2-7; the match to TRBD1 covers 11 bases. V shed 6 bases and J 3 bases; nucleotides not matched to a gene: 4. CDR1 is SQVTM and CDR2 is ANQGSEA in the germline V gene. This CDR3 comprises 13 residues. The CDR3 DNA reads TGCAGCGTGGCCGGGACAGGGGGCTACGAGCAGTACTTC. Its protein product is CSVAGTGGYEQYF.

V is TRBV10-3 and J is TRBJ2-7, with a tentative D call TRBD1 (6 bases). This CDR3 has 15 amino acids. Trimming left V 6 bases short and J 3 bases short, with 18 bases between. Germline CDR1 and CDR2: ENHRY and SYGVKD. The CDR3 spells CAISGRVAGDYEQYF. CDR3 sequence (DNA): TGTGCCATCAGCGGACGGGTGGCAGGGGACTACGAGCAGTACTTC.

The chain uses TRBV4-1 and TRBJ2-7; weak D call: TRBD1 (5 bases). The germline V and J ends were trimmed by 4 bases and 4 bases, with 14 bases remaining between them. This CDR3 has 14 amino acids. CDR1 and CDR2 from the germline V gene are MGHRA and YSYEKL. CDR3 in amino acids: CASSPQTAQYEQYF. CDR3 in DNA: TGCGCCAGCAGCCCTCAGACAGCACAATACGAGCAGTACTTC.

This chain links TRBV18 with TRBJ2-3, with 9 bases matching TRBD2. CDR3 length: 16 residues. V shed 3 bases and J 14 bases; nucleotides not matched to a gene: 18. Germline V lookup: CDR1 KGHSH, CDR2 LQKENI. CDR3 DNA: TGTGCCAGCTCACCTCAAACCGGGACTAGCTTCCACCCGGGGTATTTT. It is translated as CASSPQTGTSFHPGYF.